Listed below are T cell receptor beta chains from one sample, sequenced in a study of CD8+ T cells in alopecia areata. Produced via immunoSEQ multiplex PCR; TCRdb's table is partial and in-frame only. The table lists fewer than 200,000 clones, around 60% of them singletons. The sample here was CD4+ T cells sorted from blood, taken at week 0. Receptors were obtained from a human donor with alopecia areata. Each CDR3 is given without its conserved first and last residue.

V gene: TRBV29-1; CDR3 length: 9; J gene: TRBJ1-2; CDR3 protein: SVEMGYGYT
V gene: TRBV5-1; CDR3 length: 13; J gene: TRBJ2-5; CDR3 protein: ASRLTETYQETQY
V gene: TRBV25-1; CDR3 length: 11; J gene: TRBJ1-1; CDR3 protein: ASIKGGNTEAF
V gene: TRBV30; CDR3 length: 14; J gene: TRBJ1-2; CDR3 protein: ACTLEGAGPSVGYT
V gene: TRBV29-1; CDR3 length: 10; J gene: TRBJ2-5; CDR3 protein: SVDPGQETQY
V gene: TRBV6-5; CDR3 length: 13; J gene: TRBJ1-5; CDR3 protein: ASSRGTGLGQPQH
V gene: TRBV5-1; CDR3 length: 11; J gene: TRBJ2-5; CDR3 protein: ASSFGDPGTQY
V gene: TRBV5-1; CDR3 length: 15; J gene: TRBJ2-1; CDR3 protein: ASSLAWDAGRYNEQF
V gene: TRBV5-1; CDR3 length: 11; J gene: TRBJ2-3; CDR3 protein: ASRPYSGDTQY
V gene: TRBV29-1; CDR3 length: 12; J gene: TRBJ2-5; CDR3 protein: SVSGTSGGETQY
V gene: TRBV29-1; CDR3 length: 10; J gene: TRBJ1-4; CDR3 protein: SVFLENEKLF
V gene: TRBV14; CDR3 length: 14; J gene: TRBJ1-2; CDR3 protein: ASSQDRRRGFDGYT
V gene: TRBV5-1; CDR3 length: 13; J gene: TRBJ2-3; CDR3 protein: ASSLAGDYTDTQY
V gene: TRBV18; CDR3 length: 11; J gene: TRBJ2-4; CDR3 protein: ASSPPGADTQY
V gene: TRBV25-1; CDR3 length: 12; J gene: TRBJ1-6; CDR3 protein: ASSERQGNSPLH
V gene: TRBV7-2; CDR3 length: 11; J gene: TRBJ1-5; CDR3 protein: ASSLGQIQPQH
V gene: TRBV6-5; CDR3 length: 11; J gene: TRBJ1-4; CDR3 protein: ASRTGPQEKLF
V gene: TRBV23-1; CDR3 length: 13; J gene: TRBJ1-2; CDR3 protein: ASIIPQGGGDGYT
V gene: TRBV30; CDR3 length: 10; J gene: TRBJ1-4; CDR3 protein: AWTRGDEKLF
V gene: TRBV7-2; CDR3 length: 13; J gene: TRBJ2-7; CDR3 protein: ASSLMSGEGYEQY
V gene: TRBV29-1; CDR3 length: 10; J gene: TRBJ1-1; CDR3 protein: SVARGNTEAF
V gene: TRBV21-1; CDR3 length: 15; J gene: TRBJ2-3; CDR3 protein: ASSKGDWQGGTDTQY
V gene: TRBV7-3; CDR3 length: 13; J gene: TRBJ2-1; CDR3 protein: ASTRAGSSYNEQF
V gene: TRBV4-1; CDR3 length: 13; J gene: TRBJ1-3; CDR3 protein: ASSAPQRSGNTIY
V gene: TRBV27; CDR3 length: 13; J gene: TRBJ2-7; CDR3 protein: ASSLAYGQPRGQY
V gene: TRBV2; CDR3 length: 11; J gene: TRBJ1-1; CDR3 protein: ASAGQLNTEAF
V gene: TRBV6-5; CDR3 length: 13; J gene: TRBJ2-2; CDR3 protein: ASTPLGGVFGELF
V gene: TRBV30; CDR3 length: 14; J gene: TRBJ1-6; CDR3 protein: AWRPLRTAYNSPLH
V gene: TRBV29-1; CDR3 length: 11; J gene: TRBJ2-4; CDR3 protein: SVEGQSKNIQY
V gene: TRBV30; CDR3 length: 11; J gene: TRBJ1-4; CDR3 protein: AWTGQLNEKLF
V gene: TRBV30; CDR3 length: 10; J gene: TRBJ1-2; CDR3 protein: AWSVQVYGYT
V gene: TRBV7-2; CDR3 length: 12; J gene: TRBJ1-2; CDR3 protein: ASREGQFSYGYT
V gene: TRBV2; CDR3 length: 11; J gene: TRBJ2-5; CDR3 protein: ASEWTPQETQY
V gene: TRBV30; CDR3 length: 12; J gene: TRBJ1-1; CDR3 protein: AWKNRVTNTEAF
V gene: TRBV11-3; CDR3 length: 12; J gene: TRBJ2-7; CDR3 protein: ASSQLYRVGEQY
V gene: TRBV5-4; CDR3 length: 16; J gene: TRBJ1-3; CDR3 protein: ASSKGHRGRLEGNTIY
V gene: TRBV4-2; CDR3 length: 13; J gene: TRBJ2-1; CDR3 protein: ASSQGVASINEQF
V gene: TRBV9; CDR3 length: 13; J gene: TRBJ2-2; CDR3 protein: ASSHATGVTGELF
V gene: TRBV4-1; CDR3 length: 13; J gene: TRBJ1-5; CDR3 protein: ASSQMGQGGQPQH
V gene: TRBV7-9; CDR3 length: 15; J gene: TRBJ1-5; CDR3 protein: ASSPDVGGGSNQPQH
V gene: TRBV27; CDR3 length: 13; J gene: TRBJ1-2; CDR3 protein: ASSPSETGGDGYT
V gene: TRBV25-1; CDR3 length: 13; J gene: TRBJ2-7; CDR3 protein: ASSEFTGGLGEQY
V gene: TRBV4-1; CDR3 length: 11; J gene: TRBJ1-3; CDR3 protein: ASSIGSGNTIY
V gene: TRBV6-5; CDR3 length: 13; J gene: TRBJ1-4; CDR3 protein: ASSSRTGAEEKLF
V gene: TRBV4-2; CDR3 length: 13; J gene: TRBJ2-5; CDR3 protein: ASSHQQGAEETQY
V gene: TRBV5-1; CDR3 length: 12; J gene: TRBJ2-5; CDR3 protein: ASQPGGYQETQY
V gene: TRBV29-1; CDR3 length: 10; J gene: TRBJ1-1; CDR3 protein: SAVRQGTGAF
V gene: TRBV15; CDR3 length: 12; J gene: TRBJ2-5; CDR3 protein: ATSGRGGLETQY
V gene: TRBV7-8; CDR3 length: 12; J gene: TRBJ1-5; CDR3 protein: ASSFGAANQPQH
V gene: TRBV20-1; CDR3 length: 9; J gene: TRBJ1-1; CDR3 protein: SVQDRERAF
V gene: TRBV29-1; CDR3 length: 13; J gene: TRBJ2-3; CDR3 protein: SVGGGTPSTDTQY
V gene: TRBV27; CDR3 length: 14; J gene: TRBJ2-7; CDR3 protein: ASSLVAGTGVGEQY
V gene: TRBV30; CDR3 length: 9; J gene: TRBJ2-3; CDR3 protein: AYSPGDTQY
V gene: TRBV6-6; CDR3 length: 11; J gene: TRBJ2-3; CDR3 protein: ASSRGGGGTQY
V gene: TRBV6-6; CDR3 length: 12; J gene: TRBJ2-7; CDR3 protein: ASSYMAASYEQY
V gene: TRBV29-1; CDR3 length: 11; J gene: TRBJ2-5; CDR3 protein: SVLRTPQETQY
V gene: TRBV27; CDR3 length: 9; J gene: TRBJ1-5; CDR3 protein: ASSSGQPQH